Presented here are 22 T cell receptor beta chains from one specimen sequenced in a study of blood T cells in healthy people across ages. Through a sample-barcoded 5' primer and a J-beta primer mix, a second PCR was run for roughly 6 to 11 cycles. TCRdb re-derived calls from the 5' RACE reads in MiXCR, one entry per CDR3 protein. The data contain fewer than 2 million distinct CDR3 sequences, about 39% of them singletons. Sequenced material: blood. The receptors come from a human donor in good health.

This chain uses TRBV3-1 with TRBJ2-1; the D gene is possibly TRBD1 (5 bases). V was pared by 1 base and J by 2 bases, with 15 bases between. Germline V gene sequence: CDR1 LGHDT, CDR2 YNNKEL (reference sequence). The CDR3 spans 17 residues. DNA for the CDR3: TGTGCCAGCAGCCAAGGACAGCCTCTTAGCCCCTACAATGAGCAGTTCTTC. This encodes CASSQGQPLSPYNEQFF.

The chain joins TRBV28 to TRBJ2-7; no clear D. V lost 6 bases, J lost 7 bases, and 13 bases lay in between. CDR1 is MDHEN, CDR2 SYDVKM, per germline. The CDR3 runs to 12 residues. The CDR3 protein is CASSPFVEEQYF. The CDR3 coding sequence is TGTGCCAGCAGCCCATTCGTAGAGGAGCAGTACTTC.

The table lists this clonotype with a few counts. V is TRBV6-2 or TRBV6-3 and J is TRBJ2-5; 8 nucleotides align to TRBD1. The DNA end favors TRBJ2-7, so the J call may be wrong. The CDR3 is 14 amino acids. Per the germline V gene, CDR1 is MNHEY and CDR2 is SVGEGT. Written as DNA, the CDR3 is TGTGCCAGCAGTGAGGAGACAGGGGCCTACGAGCAGTACTTC. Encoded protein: CASSEETGAYEQYF.

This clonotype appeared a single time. DNA of the CDR3: TGCAGTGCTAAACCGGGCTTTCACAACACCGGGGAGCTGTTTTTT. Translation gives CSAKPGFHNTGELFF. The genes are TRBV20-1 and TRBJ2-2; D is unresolved. Deletions cut 4 bases from V and 2 bases from J, with 14 bases between. Germline CDR1 and CDR2: DFQATT and SNEGSKA (reference sequence). This CDR3 has 15 amino acids.

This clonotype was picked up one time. The CDR3 DNA reads as TGCAGCGTTGAGGATGGCAGGGGTAACACTGAAGCTTTCTTT. Translating it yields CSVEDGRGNTEAFF. The rearrangement joins TRBV29-1 to TRBJ1-1; D may be TRBD1 (6 bases). The CDR3 extends over 14 amino acids. Trimming took 3 bases from V and 2 from J, leaving 13 bases between them. Looked up from germline, CDR1 is SQVTM and CDR2 is ANQGSEA.

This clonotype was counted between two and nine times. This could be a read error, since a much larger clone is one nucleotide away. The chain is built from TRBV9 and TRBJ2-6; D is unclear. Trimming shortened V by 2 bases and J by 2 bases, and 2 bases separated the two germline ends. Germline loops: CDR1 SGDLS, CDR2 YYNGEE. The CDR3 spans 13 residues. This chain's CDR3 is CASSVPGANVLTF. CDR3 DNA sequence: TGTGCCAGCAGCGTCCCTGGGGCCAACGTCCTGACTTTC.

CDR3 protein: CASSPQGAGEKLFF. The CDR3 bases are TGTGCCAGCAGCCCGCAGGGGGCGGGAGAAAAACTGTTTTTT. The rearrangement links TRBV7-8 to TRBJ1-4; 8 bases map to TRBD1. V trimming: 5 bases; J trimming: 8 bases; junction bases outside the gene matches: 7. Germline CDR1 is SGHVS and CDR2 is FQNEAQ. There are 14 residues in the CDR3. Full variable domain (remainder filled in from reference TRBV7-8 and TRBJ1-4): GAGVSQSPRYKVAKRGQDVALRCDPISGHVSLFWYQQALGQGPEFLTYFQNEAQLDKSGLPSDRFFAERPEGSVSTLKIQRTQQEDSAVYLCASSPQGAGEKLFFGSGTQLSVL.

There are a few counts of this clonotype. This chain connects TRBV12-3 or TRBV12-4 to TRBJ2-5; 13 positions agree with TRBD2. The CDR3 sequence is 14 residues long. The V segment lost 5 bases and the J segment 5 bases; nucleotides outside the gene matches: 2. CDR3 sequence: CASSMTSGGETQYF. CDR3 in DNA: TGTGCCAGCAGTATGACTAGCGGGGGGGAGACCCAGTACTTC.

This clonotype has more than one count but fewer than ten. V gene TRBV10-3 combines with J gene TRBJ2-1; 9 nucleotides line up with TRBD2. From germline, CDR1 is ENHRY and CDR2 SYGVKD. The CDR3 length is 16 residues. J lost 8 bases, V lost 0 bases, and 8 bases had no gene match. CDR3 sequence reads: CAISESIRGGDDEQFF. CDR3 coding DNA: TGTGCCATCAGTGAGTCGATTCGCGGGGGGGATGATGAGCAGTTCTTC.

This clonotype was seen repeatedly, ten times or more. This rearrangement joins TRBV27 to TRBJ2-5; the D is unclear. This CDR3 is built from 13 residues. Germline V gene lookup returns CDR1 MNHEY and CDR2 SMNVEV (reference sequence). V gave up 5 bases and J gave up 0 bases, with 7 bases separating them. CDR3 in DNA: TGTGCCAGCAGTGCGAAGTACCAAGAGACCCAGTACTTC. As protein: CASSAKYQETQYF.

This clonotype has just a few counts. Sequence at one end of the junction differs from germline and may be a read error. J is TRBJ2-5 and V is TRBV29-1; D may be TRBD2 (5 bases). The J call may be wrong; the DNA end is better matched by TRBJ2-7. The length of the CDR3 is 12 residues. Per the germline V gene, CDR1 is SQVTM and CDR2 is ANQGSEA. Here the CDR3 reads CSVEEADFEQYF. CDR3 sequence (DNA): TGTAGCGTTGAAGAAGCGGATTTCGAGCAGTACTTC.

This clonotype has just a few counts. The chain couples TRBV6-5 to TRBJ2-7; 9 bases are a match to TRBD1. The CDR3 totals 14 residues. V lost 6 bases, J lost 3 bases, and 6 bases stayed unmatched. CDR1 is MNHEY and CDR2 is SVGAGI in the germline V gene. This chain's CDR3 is CASRASGQGYEQYF. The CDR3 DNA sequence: TGTGCCAGCAGGGCGTCGGGACAGGGCTACGAGCAGTACTTC.

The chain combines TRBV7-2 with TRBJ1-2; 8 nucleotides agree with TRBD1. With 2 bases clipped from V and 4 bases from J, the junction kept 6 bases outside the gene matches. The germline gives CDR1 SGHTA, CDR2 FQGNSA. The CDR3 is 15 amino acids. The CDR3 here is CASSLTLQGVYGYTF. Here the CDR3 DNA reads TGTGCCAGCAGCTTAACCCTACAGGGGGTCTATGGCTACACCTTC.

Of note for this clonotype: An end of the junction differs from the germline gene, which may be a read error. The CDR3 loop reads CAASSAEGGAYNEQFF. The CDR3 region has the DNA TGTGCCGCCAGCAGTGCTGAGGGGGGCGCTTACAATGAGCAGTTCTTC. The V and J genes are TRBV15 and TRBJ2-1; the D gene could be TRBD1 or TRBD2 (6 bases each). Germline loops: CDR1 LNHNV, CDR2 YYDKDF (reference sequence). The CDR3 is 16 residues long.

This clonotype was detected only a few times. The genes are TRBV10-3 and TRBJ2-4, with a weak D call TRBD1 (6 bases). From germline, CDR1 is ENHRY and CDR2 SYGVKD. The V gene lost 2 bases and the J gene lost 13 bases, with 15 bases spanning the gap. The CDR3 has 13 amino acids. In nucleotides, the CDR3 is TGTGCCATCAGTGAGGCAGGGGAGAGGGAGCAGTACTTC. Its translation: CAISEAGEREQYF.

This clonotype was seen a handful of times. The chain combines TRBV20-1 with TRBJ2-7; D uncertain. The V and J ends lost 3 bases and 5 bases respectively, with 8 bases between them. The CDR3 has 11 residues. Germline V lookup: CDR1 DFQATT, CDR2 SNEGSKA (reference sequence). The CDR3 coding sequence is TGCAGTGCTAGCCCTCGAGACGAGCAGTACTTC. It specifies CSASPRDEQYF.

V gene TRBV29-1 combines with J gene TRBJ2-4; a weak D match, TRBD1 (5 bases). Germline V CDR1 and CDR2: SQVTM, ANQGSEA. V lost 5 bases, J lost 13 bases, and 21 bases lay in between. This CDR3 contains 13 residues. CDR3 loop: CSVLQDVRDTQYF. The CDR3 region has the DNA TGCAGCGTTCTACAGGATGTCAGAGATACGCAGTACTTC.

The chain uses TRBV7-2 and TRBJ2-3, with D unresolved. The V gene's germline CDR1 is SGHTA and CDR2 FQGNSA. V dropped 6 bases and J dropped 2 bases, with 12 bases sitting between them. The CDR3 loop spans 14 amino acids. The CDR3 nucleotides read TGTGCCAGCAGTCGGACCCCTTTCACAGATACGCAGTATTTT. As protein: CASSRTPFTDTQYF.

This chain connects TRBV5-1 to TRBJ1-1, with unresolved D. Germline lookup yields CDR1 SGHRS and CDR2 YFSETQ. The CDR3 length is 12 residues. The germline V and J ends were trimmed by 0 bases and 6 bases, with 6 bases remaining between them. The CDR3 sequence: CASSLERAEAFF. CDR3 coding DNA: TGCGCCAGCAGCTTGGAGAGAGCTGAAGCTTTCTTT.

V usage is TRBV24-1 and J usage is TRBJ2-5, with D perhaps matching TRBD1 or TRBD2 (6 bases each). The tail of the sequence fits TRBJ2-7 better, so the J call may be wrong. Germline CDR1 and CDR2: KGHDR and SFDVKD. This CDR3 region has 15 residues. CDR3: CATSGGDIFPYEQYF. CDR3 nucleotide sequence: TGTGCCACCAGTGGGGGGGACATCTTTCCCTACGAGCAGTACTTC.

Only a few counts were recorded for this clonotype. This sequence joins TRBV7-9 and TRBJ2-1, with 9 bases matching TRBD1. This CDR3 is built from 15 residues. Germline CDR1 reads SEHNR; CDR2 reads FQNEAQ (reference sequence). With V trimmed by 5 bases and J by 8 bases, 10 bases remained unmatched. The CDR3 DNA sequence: TGTGCCAGCAGCCATCGAACAGGGGGCAGCGATGAGCAGTTCTTC. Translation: CASSHRTGGSDEQFF.

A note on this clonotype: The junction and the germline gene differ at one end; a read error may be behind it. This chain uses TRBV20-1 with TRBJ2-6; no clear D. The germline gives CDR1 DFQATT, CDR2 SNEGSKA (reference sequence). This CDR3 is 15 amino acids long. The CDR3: CSARGWSSGTNVLTF. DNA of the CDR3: TGCAGTGCTAGAGGTTGGAGCTCTGGGACCAACGTCCTGACTTTC.